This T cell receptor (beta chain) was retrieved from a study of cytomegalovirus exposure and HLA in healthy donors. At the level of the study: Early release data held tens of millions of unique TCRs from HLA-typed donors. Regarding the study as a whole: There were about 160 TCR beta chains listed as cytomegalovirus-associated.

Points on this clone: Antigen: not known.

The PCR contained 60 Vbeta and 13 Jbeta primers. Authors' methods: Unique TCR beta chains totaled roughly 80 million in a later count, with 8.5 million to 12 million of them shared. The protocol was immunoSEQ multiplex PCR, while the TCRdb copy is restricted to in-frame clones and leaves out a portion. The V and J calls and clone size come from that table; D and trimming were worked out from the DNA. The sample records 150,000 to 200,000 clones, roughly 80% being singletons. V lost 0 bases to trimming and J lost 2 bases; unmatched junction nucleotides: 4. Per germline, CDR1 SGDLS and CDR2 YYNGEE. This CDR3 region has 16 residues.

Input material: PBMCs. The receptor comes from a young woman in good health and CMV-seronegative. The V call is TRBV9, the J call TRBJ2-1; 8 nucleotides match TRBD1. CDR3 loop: CASSVGGRGPYNEQFF. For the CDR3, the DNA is TGTGCCAGCAGCGTAGGAGGCAGGGGGCCCTACAATGAGCAGTTCTTC. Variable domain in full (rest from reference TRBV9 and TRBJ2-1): DSGVTQTPKHLITATGQRVTLRCSPRSGDLSVYWYQQSLDQGLQFLIQYYNGEERAKGNILERFSAQQFPDLHSELNLSSLELGDSALYFCASSVGGRGPYNEQFFGPGTRLTVL.